These 9 T cell receptor beta chains were sequenced from one sample in a study of blood T cell repertoires in COVID-19. Profiling relied on immunoSEQ multiplex PCR, and the TCRdb table lists in-frame clones only, not all of them. The sample shows approximately 50,000 clones, under 90% of them seen only once. The sample was peripheral blood. The receptor set was obtained from a man older than 75 with COVID-19, enrolled during active disease.

This clone appeared once. V gene TRBV5-1 combines with J gene TRBJ1-2; D is ambiguous. CDR1 and CDR2 from the germline V gene are SGHRS and YFSETQ. This CDR3 has 13 amino acids. With 3 bases removed from V and 4 bases from J, the gap between germline ends came to 10 bases. The CDR3 here is CASSSDGAYGYTF. The CDR3 nucleotides are TGCGCCAGCAGCTCCGATGGAGCCTATGGCTACACCTTC.

This chain uses TRBV23-1 with TRBJ1-2, with a tentative D call TRBD1 (6 bases). TRBV23-1 is an ORF, with its function uncertain. Trimming shortened V by 0 bases and J by 1 base, and 15 bases separated the two germline ends. The length of the CDR3 is 17 residues. Here the CDR3 reads CASSQSVAGAFNYGYTF. The CDR3 DNA sequence: TGCGCCAGCAGTCAATCGGTAGCAGGGGCCTTTAACTATGGCTACACCTTC.

The rearrangement uses TRBV7-8 and TRBJ1-4; 10 nucleotides match TRBD1. V shed 1 base and J 8 bases; nucleotides not matched to a gene: 1. The CDR3 is made up of 14 amino acids. Germline CDR1 and CDR2: SGHVS and FQNEAQ. The CDR3 loop is CASSLGDRGEKLFF. CDR3 bases: TGTGCCAGCAGCTTAGGGGACAGGGGCGAAAAACTGTTTTTT.

This chain links TRBV5-1 with TRBJ1-3; 7 positions agree with TRBD1. The CDR3 length is 15 residues. Trimming removed 3 bases from V and 2 bases from J; junction bases left unmatched: 5. Germline V gene lookup returns CDR1 SGHRS and CDR2 YFSETQ. This CDR3 reads CASSSTGQTGNTIYF. CDR3 nucleotide sequence: TGCGCCAGCAGCTCGACAGGGCAAACTGGAAACACCATATATTTT.

The V gene is TRBV6-5, the J gene TRBJ1-5; TRBD1 agrees at 8 bases. The J segment lost 6 bases and the V segment lost 6 bases, leaving 7 bases of the junction unmatched. Germline V gene sequence: CDR1 MNHEY, CDR2 SVGAGI. The CDR3 extends over 14 amino acids. The DNA of the CDR3 is TGTGCCAGCAGCCAGACAGGGGTCGGTCAGCCCCAGCATTTT. Translated: CASSQTGVGQPQHF.

The rearrangement uses TRBV5-1 and TRBJ2-2; D gene uncertain. The V gene lost 5 bases and the J gene lost 3 bases, with 11 bases spanning the gap. Per germline, CDR1 SGHRS and CDR2 YFSETQ. This CDR3 has 14 amino acids. CDR3 loop: CASRYTEYTGELFF. As DNA, the CDR3 is TGCGCCAGCAGGTATACAGAGTACACCGGGGAGCTGTTTTTT. Full variable domain (remainder filled in from reference TRBV5-1 and TRBJ2-2): KAGVTQTPRYLIKTRGQQVTLSCSPISGHRSVSWYQQTPGQGLQFLFEYFSETQRNKGNFPGRFSGRQFSNSRSEMNVSTLELGDSALYLCASRYTEYTGELFFGEGSRLTVL.

V is TRBV6-2 or TRBV6-3 and J is TRBJ2-1; the D gene is possibly TRBD2 (6 bases). Trimming left V 2 bases short and J 6 bases short, with 11 bases between. The CDR3 sequence is 14 residues long. Looked up from germline, CDR1 is MNHEY and CDR2 is SVGEGT. Here the CDR3 DNA reads TGTGCCAGCAGTTACGTACTAGCTTCCAATGAGCAGTTCTTC. This translates into CASSYVLASNEQFF.

J is TRBJ1-2 and V is TRBV4-3, with TRBD1 matching 8 bases. In germline, CDR1 is LGHNA, CDR2 YSLEER. This CDR3 has 16 residues. Trimming took 4 bases from V and 3 from J; bases not matched to a gene: 10. The DNA for the CDR3 is TGCGCCAGCAGCCGCGGGGCAGGACAGGGCGACTATGGCTACACCTTC. Encoded protein: CASSRGAGQGDYGYTF.

The chain has TRBV7-9 and TRBJ1-3, with 10 bases aligning to TRBD1. This CDR3 region has 17 residues. Germline values: CDR1 SEHNR, CDR2 FQNEAQ (reference sequence). V was pared by 3 bases and J by 0 bases, with 5 bases of the junction left unmatched. CDR3 nucleotides: TGTGCCAGCAGCTTGCAGACAGGGGGCGTCTCTGGAAACACCATATATTTT. Translated, it gives CASSLQTGGVSGNTIYF.